The 25 T cell receptor beta chains in this list originate from one sample, sequenced in a study of blood T cells in healthy people across ages. It was with a sample-barcoded 5' primer and a J-beta primer mix that a second PCR of roughly 7 to 12 cycles was run. Each CDR3 protein is one row after TCRdb ran MiXCR on the 5' RACE reads. The table records hundreds of thousands of distinct CDR3 sequences, roughly two fifths of them present only once. What was sequenced was blood. The source is a man at least 80 years old in good health.

This clonotype was seen repeatedly, ten times or more. This chain uses TRBV20-1 with TRBJ1-5; 7 bases match TRBD1. The CDR3 length is 15 residues. The trim removed 3 bases at V and 7 bases at J, leaving 12 bases unmatched. Germline CDR1 DFQATT, CDR2 SNEGSKA (reference sequence). The CDR3 spells CSASGVQGTDQPQHF. The CDR3, as DNA: TGCAGTGCTAGTGGGGTACAGGGGACGGACCAGCCCCAGCATTTT.

J is TRBJ2-5 and V is TRBV20-1, with 12 nucleotides matching TRBD2. This CDR3 spans 15 amino acids. Germline V gene lookup returns CDR1 DFQATT and CDR2 SNEGSKA (reference sequence). J lost 2 bases, V lost 4 bases, and 5 bases had no gene match. In nucleotides, the CDR3 is TGCAGTGCTATCCCACTAGCGGGGGGACAAGAGACCCAGTACTTC. Translation gives CSAIPLAGGQETQYF.

This clonotype was observed a few times. The rearrangement links TRBV27 to TRBJ2-1; tentatively, D is TRBD1 or TRBD2 (5 bases each). The CDR3 consists of 13 residues. Trimming shortened V by 9 bases and J by 6 bases, and 15 bases separated the two germline ends. The germline gives CDR1 MNHEY, CDR2 SMNVEV (reference sequence). The CDR3 here is CASISWGSNEQFF. CDR3 sequence (DNA): TGTGCCAGTATAAGTTGGGGGAGCAATGAGCAGTTCTTC.

This clonotype was recorded a few times. The chain uses TRBV2 and TRBJ2-7, with TRBD2 identical over 9 bases. The J segment lost 2 bases and the V segment lost 4 bases, leaving 3 bases of the junction unmatched. The CDR3 has 14 residues. Germline V lookup: CDR1 SNHLY, CDR2 FYNNEI. CDR3 bases: TGTGCCAGCAGTGGGACTAGCGTCACCTACGAGCAGTACTTC. Its protein product is CASSGTSVTYEQYF.

This clonotype occurred a few times. The chain links TRBV6-6 to TRBJ1-2, with 8 bases that match TRBD1. The CDR3 runs 14 residues. J was trimmed by 8 bases and V by 4 bases; bases with no gene match: 9. The V gene's germline CDR1 is MNHNY and CDR2 SVGAGI (reference sequence). The CDR3 is CASSSPGQGGGYTF. CDR3 DNA sequence: TGTGCCAGCAGTTCGCCCGGACAGGGAGGCGGCTACACCTTC.

This clonotype was seen more than once but under ten times. The chain employs TRBV7-9 and TRBJ2-7, with D perhaps given as TRBD1 or TRBD2 (5 bases each). The CDR3 consists of 16 residues. The V gene lost 7 bases and the J gene lost 6 bases, with 25 bases spanning the gap. Germline assignment: CDR1 SEHNR and CDR2 FQNEAQ (reference sequence). As DNA, the CDR3 is TGTGCCAGCACCCACACCGGGGCCGAGGCACGTGCCGAGCAGTACTTC. It is translated as CASTHTGAEARAEQYF.

CDR3 residues: CASSRRTSGPNEQYF. Written as DNA, the CDR3 is TGTGCCAGCAGTCGACGGACTAGCGGGCCCAATGAGCAGTACTTC. The chain combines TRBV6-2 or TRBV6-3 with TRBJ2-5, with TRBD2 matching 11 bases. Per the germline V gene, CDR1 is MNHEY and CDR2 is SVGEGT. Unmatched junction bases numbered 13, after V lost 5 bases and J lost 11 bases. The CDR3 sequence is 15 residues long.

This clonotype was counted ten times or more. V is TRBV7-9 and J is TRBJ1-2; no definite D call. The CDR3 has 13 residues. With 1 base removed from V and 5 bases from J, the gap between germline ends came to 8 bases. The germline gives CDR1 SEHNR, CDR2 FQNEAQ (reference sequence). CDR3 in amino acids: CASSLGVGYGYTF. Here the CDR3 DNA reads TGTGCCAGCAGCTTAGGTGTTGGGTATGGCTACACCTTC.

This rearrangement joins TRBV3-1 to TRBJ2-7; a weak D match, TRBD1 (6 bases). The end of the DNA aligns better with TRBJ2-5, so the J call may be wrong. CDR1 is LGHDT, CDR2 YNNKEL, per germline (reference sequence). This CDR3 contains 14 residues. CDR3 sequence reads: CASSHNRVRETQYF. In nucleotides, the CDR3 is TGTGCCAGCAGCCACAACAGGGTCCGAGAGACCCAGTACTTC.

This clonotype occurred many times. This chain joins TRBV20-1 and TRBJ2-3; TRBD2 aligns across 7 bases. The junction had 10 bases not matched to a gene; V was cut back by 6 bases and J by 4 bases. The CDR3 has 14 residues. Germline V gene lookup returns CDR1 DFQATT and CDR2 SNEGSKA (reference sequence). The CDR3 loop is CSAQNGLESDTQYF. The CDR3 nucleotides are TGCAGTGCCCAAAATGGACTAGAATCAGATACGCAGTATTTT.

This clonotype was seen a few times. The V and J genes are TRBV6-2 or TRBV6-3 and TRBJ1-5; TRBD1 matches 9 bases. Germline CDR1 reads MNHEY; CDR2 reads SVGEGT. CDR3 length: 17 amino acids. V was pared by 6 bases and J by 1 base, with 10 bases of the junction left unmatched. The CDR3 DNA sequence: TGTGCCAGCAGACGGGGACAGGGATCGGGGAGCAATCAGCCCCAGCATTTT. Translating it yields CASRRGQGSGSNQPQHF.

This clonotype was recorded only once. The chain recombines TRBV15 with TRBJ2-1, with D perhaps TRBD1 or TRBD2 (6 bases each). The tail of the sequence fits TRBJ2-7 better, so the J call may be wrong. The germline CDR1 and CDR2 sequences are LNHNV and YYDKDF (reference sequence). The CDR3 sequence is 15 residues long. The CDR3 loop reads CATSSDRGPYNEQYF. The CDR3 DNA sequence: TGTGCCACCAGCAGCGATCGGGGGCCCTACAATGAGCAGTACTTC.

The table lists this clonotype with a few counts. The chain recombines TRBV9 with TRBJ2-5; unclear D gene. Trimming took off 0 bases at V and 0 bases at J, with 9 bases between the two ends. Germline V gene data show CDR1 as SGDLS and CDR2 as YYNGEE. This CDR3 contains 15 residues. The CDR3 DNA follows: TGTGCCAGCAGCGTAGTGGCGGCTTACCAAGAGACCCAGTACTTC. Translated: CASSVVAAYQETQYF.

Of note for this clonotype: One base away lies a much larger clone, so this may be a sequencing read error. The chain carries TRBV6-5 and TRBJ2-1, with D unclear. This CDR3 contains 12 residues. Germline V gene data show CDR1 as MNHEY and CDR2 as SVGAGI. Trimming removed 6 bases at V and 10 bases at J, with 13 bases between. The CDR3 nucleotides read TGTGCCAGCAGCCCTCGGCCCATCGAGCAGTTCTTC. Translated, it gives CASSPRPIEQFF.

The CDR3 DNA reads TGTGCCAGCAGACCAGGACAGGAAGAGACCCAGTACTTC. Protein: CASRPGQEETQYF. V usage is TRBV11-1 and J usage is TRBJ2-5; 7 bases fit TRBD1. V shed 6 bases, J shed 3 bases, and the junction held 4 bases outside the gene matches. Germline CDR1 SGHAT, CDR2 FQDESV (reference sequence). This CDR3 is 13 amino acids long.

This clonotype has more than one count but fewer than ten. V is TRBV4-2 and J is TRBJ1-2; D is uncertain. This CDR3 has 12 amino acids. Looked up from germline, CDR1 is LGHNA and CDR2 is YNFKEQ. Trimming pared 4 bases from V and 8 bases from J, leaving 11 bases between. In DNA form, the CDR3 reads TGTGCCAGCAGCCCCCTCATGGGGGGCTACACCTTC. Translating it yields CASSPLMGGYTF.

This clonotype appeared many times. The chain joins TRBV14 to TRBJ2-5; possibly TRBD1 for D (6 bases). Trimming removed 1 base at V and 5 bases at J, with 14 bases between. This CDR3 has 15 residues. Germline values: CDR1 SGHDN, CDR2 FVKESK. The CDR3 is CASSQGRTVGETQYF. DNA for the CDR3: TGTGCCAGCAGCCAAGGGAGGACAGTGGGGGAGACCCAGTACTTC.

In this sample, this clonotype turned up a few times. The chain carries TRBV7-2 and TRBJ2-1, with 8 positions matching TRBD2. The junction had 6 bases not matched to a gene; V was cut back by 0 bases and J by 2 bases. The V gene's germline CDR1 is SGHTA and CDR2 FQGNSA. The CDR3 covers 17 residues. CDR3: CASSLARTGGPYNEQFF. CDR3 DNA sequence: TGTGCCAGCAGCTTAGCGCGTACGGGAGGGCCCTACAATGAGCAGTTCTTC.

This rearrangement joins TRBV20-1 to TRBJ1-5; 7 bases map to TRBD1. The CDR3 has 13 amino acids. Trimming removed 5 bases from V and 0 bases from J; junction bases left unmatched: 1. Germline V gene data show CDR1 as DFQATT and CDR2 as SNEGSKA (reference sequence). CDR3 residues: CSAGQDSNQPQHF. The CDR3 bases are TGCAGTGCTGGACAGGATAGCAATCAGCCCCAGCATTTT.

This clonotype was seen more than once but under ten times. The chain links TRBV20-1 to TRBJ2-7; no reliable D call. Germline loops: CDR1 DFQATT, CDR2 SNEGSKA (reference sequence). The V end lost 1 base, the J end lost 5 bases, and 9 bases lay between the germline ends. This CDR3 contains 12 residues. The CDR3 protein is CSARGLGDEQYF. The CDR3 DNA follows: TGCAGTGCTAGAGGTTTGGGCGACGAGCAGTACTTC.

As for this clonotype: This may come from a read error, since a much larger clone is one base off. The CDR3 reads CASSQDLYRRAYEQYF. As DNA, the CDR3 is TGCGCCAGCAGCCAAGATCTGTATAGGAGGGCCTACGAGCAGTACTTC. The genes are TRBV4-3 and TRBJ2-7; D is perhaps TRBD2 (6 bases). Germline-derived CDR1 and CDR2 are LGHNA and YSLEER. The V end was cut by 0 bases, the J end by 2 bases, with 14 bases between. There are 16 residues in the CDR3.

This clonotype was seen a handful of times. The chain combines TRBV12-3 or TRBV12-4 with TRBJ2-7; 8 nucleotides line up with TRBD1. The CDR3 spans 14 residues. V lost 4 bases and J lost 7; bases outside the gene matches: 9. CDR3 in amino acids: CASSSDRAIVEQYF. Written as DNA, the CDR3 is TGTGCCAGCAGTTCGGACAGGGCGATAGTGGAGCAGTACTTC.

The chain joins TRBV7-2 to TRBJ2-6; D unresolved. Germline CDR1 reads SGHTA; CDR2 reads FQGNSA. V lost 10 bases, J lost 1 base, and 14 bases lay in between. The CDR3 loop spans 15 amino acids. Here the CDR3 DNA reads TGTGCCAACTCCCCCCAGGATTCTGGGGCCAACGTCCTGACTTTC. It specifies CANSPQDSGANVLTF. Supplemented by reference TRBV7-2 and TRBJ2-6, the full variable domain reads GAGVSQSPSNKVTEKGKDVELRCDPISGHTALYWYRQSLGQGLEFLIYFQGNSAPDKSGLPSDRFSAERTGGSVSTLTIQRTQQEDSAVYLCANSPQDSGANVLTFGAGSRLTVL.

This clonotype came up a few times. CDR3 amino acids: CASSQEVGGAKNIQYF. DNA for the CDR3: TGTGCCAGCAGCCAAGAGGTCGGGGGGGCCAAAAACATTCAGTACTTC. The V gene is TRBV14, the J gene TRBJ2-4; 7 nucleotides align to TRBD2. CDR1 is SGHDN, CDR2 FVKESK, per germline. The CDR3 is made up of 16 amino acids. V dropped 0 bases and J dropped 1; count of bases not matched to a gene: 3.

The V gene is TRBV7-9, the J gene TRBJ1-1; D is unresolved. The V gene lost 11 bases and the J gene lost 6 bases, with 19 bases spanning the gap. Germline CDR1 SEHNR, CDR2 FQNEAQ (reference sequence). The CDR3 consists of 13 residues. The chain's CDR3 is CAPRPSGSAEAFF. Here the CDR3 DNA reads TGTGCCCCTCGCCCTTCGGGGTCGGCTGAAGCTTTCTTT.